These T cell receptor beta chains were read from a single sample in a study of T cell responses to AZD1222 COVID-19 vaccine. Clones were sequenced by immunoSEQ multiplex PCR, and TCRdb holds only the in-frame ones, with some missing. The sample lists about 180,000 clones, just under 90% occurring once. The source material was peripheral blood, sampled 28 days after the second dose of the MenACWY control vaccine. These receptors all come from an adult who received the MenACWY meningococcal vaccine as a control. CDR3s include the opening cysteine and the closing phenylalanine or tryptophan. The D gene is left open where the match is weak. Clone sizes are given selectively: once, few, many, or a class where the clone is expanded.

>-|TRBJ2-3|-|TRBV5-1
CASSGGPGDTQYF
TGCGCCAGCAGCGGGGGACCGGGCGATACGCAGTATTTT
>-|TRBJ2-6|-|TRBV9
CASSVPLGSSSGANVLTF
TGTGCCAGCAGCGTACCCTTGGGAAGCAGCTCTGGGGCCAACGTCCTGACTTTC
>-|TRBJ1-3|TRBD1|TRBV5-8
CASSFVGQGHGNTIYF
TGTGCCAGCAGCTTCGTGGGACAGGGGCATGGAAACACCATATATTTT
>-|TRBJ1-1|TRBD1|TRBV27
CASRTGWTEAFF
TGTGCCAGCAGGACAGGGTGGACTGAAGCTTTCTTT
>-|TRBJ2-7|-|TRBV2
CASTLPPLEQYF
TGTGCCAGCACATTACCTCCCCTCGAGCAGTACTTC
>-|TRBJ1-5|-|TRBV11-3
CASSLDSAADQPQHF
TGTGCCAGCAGCTTAGATTCGGCAGCGGATCAGCCCCAGCATTTT
>once|TRBJ2-7|-|TRBV11-3
CASSRQDYEQYF
TGTGCCAGCAGCCGACAGGATTACGAGCAGTACTTC
>-|TRBJ2-1|TRBD2|TRBV7-9
CASSPGTSGPYNEQFF
TGTGCCAGCAGCCCCGGGACTAGCGGTCCCTACAATGAGCAGTTCTTC
>-|TRBJ2-7|-|TRBV13
CASSLTSTYEQYF
TGTGCCAGCAGCTTAACCAGCACCTACGAGCAGTACTTC
>once|TRBJ2-3|TRBD2|TRBV7-2
CASRLAGATDTQYF
TGTGCCAGCAGACTAGCGGGAGCCACAGATACGCAGTATTTT
>-|TRBJ1-5|-|TRBV3-1/TRBV3-2
CASSQGRGQPQHF
TGTGCCAGCAGCCAAGGAAGAGGTCAGCCCCAGCATTTT
>-|TRBJ2-3|-|TRBV4-3
CASSQGIPLGTDTQYF
TGCGCCAGCAGCCAGGGCATACCCCTGGGGACAGATACGCAGTATTTT
>-|TRBJ1-2|TRBD1|TRBV18
CASSPLGQAPTNYGYTF
TGTGCCAGCTCACCCCTCGGACAGGCCCCGACTAACTATGGCTACACCTTC
>-|TRBJ2-5|-|TRBV7-2
CASSQGAHQETQYF
TGTGCCAGCAGCCAAGGGGCACACCAAGAGACCCAGTACTTC
>-|TRBJ2-1|TRBD2|TRBV18
CASSPQASGSGNEQFF
TGTGCCAGCTCACCTCAAGCTAGCGGGAGCGGTAATGAGCAGTTCTTC
>-|TRBJ2-5|-|TRBV29-1
CSVEEVKETQYF
TGCAGCGTTGAAGAGGTAAAGGAGACCCAGTACTTC
>-|TRBJ2-3|-|TRBV28
CASRPVAPDTQYF
TGTGCCAGCAGACCCGTAGCGCCAGATACGCAGTATTTT
>-|TRBJ2-1|-|TRBV7-9
CASSLIAWGSYNEQFF
TGTGCCAGCAGCTTGATAGCTTGGGGAAGCTACAATGAGCAGTTCTTC
>-|TRBJ1-4|TRBD1|TRBV9
CASSPTGFSNEKLFF
TGTGCCAGCAGCCCGACAGGGTTCTCTAATGAAAAACTGTTTTTT
>-|TRBJ2-1|-|TRBV6-1
CASSESGAEQQFF
TGTGCCAGCAGTGAATCCGGAGCGGAGCAGCAGTTCTTC
>-|TRBJ1-2|-|TRBV11-3
CASSSSLDRLPTF
TGTGCCAGCAGTTCTTCCCTCGACAGGCTGCCCACCTTC